The text below deals with one TCR beta chain. A multiplex PCR was run with 60 Vbeta primers and 13 Jbeta primers. The protocol was immunoSEQ multiplex PCR, while the TCRdb copy is restricted to in-frame clones and leaves out a portion. The sample consists of some 130,000 clones, 65% to 80% of them appearing once. The source of the sample is a study of cytomegalovirus exposure and HLA in healthy donors. The source is a human donor in good health. Input material: PBMCs.

CDR3 residues: CASSLWGLDTEAFF. DNA of the CDR3: TGTGCCAGCAGTTTATGGGGCCTGGACACTGAAGCTTTCTTT. The V and J genes are TRBV28 and TRBJ1-1; D gene ambiguous. Germline V lookup: CDR1 MDHEN, CDR2 SYDVKM. Trimming cost V 0 bases and J 3 bases, with 8 bases left between them. The CDR3 loop spans 14 amino acids.